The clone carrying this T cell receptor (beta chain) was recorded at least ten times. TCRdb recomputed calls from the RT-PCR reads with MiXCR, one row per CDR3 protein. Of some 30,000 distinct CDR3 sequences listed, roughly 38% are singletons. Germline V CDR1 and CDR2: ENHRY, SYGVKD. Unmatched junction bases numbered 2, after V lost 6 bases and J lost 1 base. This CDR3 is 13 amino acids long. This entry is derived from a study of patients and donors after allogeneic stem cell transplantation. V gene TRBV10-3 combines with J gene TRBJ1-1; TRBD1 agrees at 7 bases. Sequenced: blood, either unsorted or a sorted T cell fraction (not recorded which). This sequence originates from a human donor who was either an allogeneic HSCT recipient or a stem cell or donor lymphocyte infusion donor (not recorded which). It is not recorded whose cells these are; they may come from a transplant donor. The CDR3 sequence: CAISRDRNTEAFF. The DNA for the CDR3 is TGTGCCATCAGCCGGGACAGGAACACTGAAGCTTTCTTT.